Below, 14 T cell receptor beta chains from the same sample are listed, as sequenced in a study of OX40 agonist ivuxolimab in advanced cancers. Generated by immunoSEQ multiplex PCR, the TCRdb table keeps only in-frame clones and is missing some. The table shows 60,000 to 80,000 clones, with 80% to 90% occurring only once. Specimen: CD4+ or CD8+ T cells sorted from blood, collected in a trial of the OX40 agonist ivuxolimab. The receptors were sampled from an adult with an advanced solid tumor such as melanoma, head and neck, liver or kidney cancer.

The gene calls are TRBV9 and TRBJ2-5, with D possibly matching TRBD2 (6 bases). Trimming stripped 6 bases from V and 5 bases from J, with 14 bases between. CDR3 length: 13 residues. Germline CDR1 reads SGDLS; CDR2 reads YYNGEE. For the CDR3, the DNA is TGTGCCAGCACCCGCCAGGAGGGGGAGACCCAGTACTTC. It is translated as CASTRQEGETQYF.

The chain is built from TRBV7-8 and TRBJ2-5, with a tentative D call TRBD1 (5 bases). This CDR3 region has 13 residues. CDR1 is SGHVS and CDR2 is FQNEAQ in the germline V gene. V gave up 8 bases and J gave up 2 bases, with 12 bases separating them. CDR3 bases: TGTGCCAGCTCTGGACAAATTCAAGAGACCCAGTACTTC. Residues: CASSGQIQETQYF.

The CDR3 reads CASSFDRVGQPQHF. The CDR3 DNA follows: TGTGCCAGCAGCTTCGACAGGGTTGGGCAGCCCCAGCATTTT. V usage is TRBV7-2 and J usage is TRBJ1-5; 7 nucleotides agree with TRBD1. This CDR3 spans 14 amino acids. Looked up from germline, CDR1 is SGHTA and CDR2 is FQGNSA. The junction had 6 bases not matched to a gene; V was cut back by 3 bases and J by 7 bases.

The chain couples TRBV4-2 to TRBJ2-7; D unclear. V shed 1 base and J shed 3 bases, with 13 bases lying between them. The germline V gene has CDR1 LGHNA and CDR2 YNFKEQ. CDR3 length: 15 residues. CDR3 protein: CASSQVSLPNYEQYF. CDR3 nucleotides: TGTGCCAGCAGCCAAGTATCACTACCTAACTACGAGCAGTACTTC.

This sequence joins TRBV5-6 and TRBJ2-1; 8 positions agree with TRBD1. V shed 0 bases and J 7 bases; nucleotides not matched to a gene: 6. This CDR3 region has 15 residues. The germline gives CDR1 SGHDT, CDR2 YYEEEE. CDR3 region: CASSLVGQGENEQFF. For the CDR3, the DNA is TGTGCCAGCAGCTTGGTTGGACAGGGAGAAAATGAGCAGTTCTTC.

The chain recombines TRBV6-6 with TRBJ1-1, with 9 bases that match TRBD1. CDR3 size: 15 residues. Trimming cost V 5 bases and J 3 bases; bases outside gene matches: 7. Germline V gives CDR1 MNHNY, CDR2 SVGAGI (reference sequence). The CDR3 DNA follows: TGTGCCAGCAGTCTCCGGGACAGGGAGGACACTGAAGCTTTCTTT. Amino acid sequence: CASSLRDREDTEAFF.

This chain connects TRBV11-2 to TRBJ1-3; 10 bases match TRBD1. The CDR3 consists of 16 residues. V gave up 5 bases and J gave up 4 bases; unmatched junction bases: 8. The germline V gene encodes CDR1 SGHAT and CDR2 FQNNGV. CDR3 sequence (DNA): TGTGCCAGCAGCCTGTCGACAGGGGGCTCAGGAAACACCATATATTTT. Translating it yields CASSLSTGGSGNTIYF.

The rearrangement joins TRBV18 to TRBJ2-7; possibly TRBD2 for D (6 bases). The ends were cut back, 4 bases at V and 2 bases at J, with 12 bases in the middle. This CDR3 has 14 amino acids. The germline V gene has CDR1 KGHSH and CDR2 LQKENI. CDR3 residues: CASSRAAGTYEQYF. The CDR3 DNA reads as TGTGCCAGCTCACGTGCGGCGGGAACCTACGAGCAGTACTTC.

The chain employs TRBV18 and TRBJ2-2; no clear D. CDR1 KGHSH and CDR2 LQKENI come from the germline V gene. The CDR3 runs to 12 residues. The V and J ends lost 3 bases and 7 bases respectively, with 6 bases between them. CDR3 in amino acids: CASSPVSGELFF. The DNA of the CDR3 is TGTGCCAGCTCACCTGTAAGCGGGGAGCTGTTTTTT.

V is TRBV11-2 and J is TRBJ2-2; D ambiguous. Germline lookup yields CDR1 SGHAT and CDR2 FQNNGV. The V end was cut by 0 bases, the J end by 5 bases, with 1 base between. The CDR3 is 12 amino acids. CDR3 DNA sequence: TGTGCCAGCAGCTTAGAAACCGGGGAGCTGTTTTTT. It encodes CASSLETGELFF.

This clone was picked up one time. V gene TRBV6-5 combines with J gene TRBJ2-7; TRBD1 matches at 9 bases. Germline V CDR1 and CDR2: MNHEY, SVGAGI. This CDR3 spans 15 amino acids. With 3 bases clipped from V and 4 bases from J, the junction kept 7 bases outside the gene matches. The CDR3 bases are TGTGCCAGCAGTTATACGGACAGGGGCACATACGAGCAGTACTTC. As protein: CASSYTDRGTYEQYF.

This chain joins TRBV2 and TRBJ2-1, with 7 bases aligning to TRBD1. The trim removed 9 bases at V and 0 bases at J, leaving 5 bases unmatched. Germline CDR1 reads SNHLY; CDR2 reads FYNNEI. CDR3 length: 14 residues. The CDR3 DNA follows: TGTGCCAGGGGACAGCCGAGCTCCTACAATGAGCAGTTCTTC. Its translation is CARGQPSSYNEQFF.

Note on this clone: The same CDR3 can be traced to other DNA sequences in this sample. This chain joins TRBV9 and TRBJ1-2, with 8 bases matching TRBD1. This CDR3 region has 13 residues. V shed 2 bases and J 4 bases; nucleotides not matched to a gene: 1. Germline CDR1 is SGDLS and CDR2 is YYNGEE. The CDR3 here is CASSVGTGYGYTF. Written as DNA, the CDR3 is TGTGCCAGCAGCGTCGGGACAGGCTATGGCTACACCTTC.

The chain employs TRBV6-1 and TRBJ2-7; 12 nucleotides align to TRBD1. Per the germline V gene, CDR1 is MNHNS and CDR2 is SASEGT. The ends lost 2 bases at V and 10 bases at J; junction bases unmatched: 12. There are 16 residues in the CDR3. CDR3 sequence: CASSEYGGQGAYSQYF. CDR3 nucleotides: TGTGCCAGCAGTGAATACGGGGGACAGGGGGCTTACTCTCAGTACTTC.